Shown below are 9 T cell receptor beta chains from a single sample sequenced in a study of cytomegalovirus exposure and HLA in healthy donors (dated by TCRdb to about 2017). Receptor amplification or capture employed the immunoSEQ multiplex PCR assay. For the multiplex PCR, a mixture combining 60 forward primers for TCR Vbeta segments and 13 reverse primers for TCR Jbeta segments was used. Here the immuneACCESS table is served through TCRdb, limited to in-frame sequences with V and J called. Missing clones are a known gap in these copies; in checked studies unresolved V genes cover under half, and the rest lacks a known reason. This sample has about 160,000 clones in its table, and around 73% of those were observed once. The ten largest account for more than 1.4% of the sample. Sequencing was performed on PBMCs. Source of these receptors: a male donor in good health and CMV-seronegative.

The chain employs TRBV6-6 and TRBJ1-3, with D perhaps TRBD1 (5 bases). V lost 2 bases to trimming and J lost 1 base, with 12 bases between them. The CDR3 is 16 amino acids. CDR1 is MNHNY, CDR2 SVGAGI, per germline (reference sequence). The CDR3 protein is CASSYRGSLSGNTIYF. CDR3 DNA sequence: TGTGCCAGCAGTTACCGGGGGTCCTTATCTGGAAACACCATATATTTT.

The chain employs TRBV5-6 and TRBJ2-1; D ambiguous. CDR1 and CDR2 from the germline V gene are SGHDT and YYEEEE. This CDR3 region has 13 residues. Trimming took 1 base from V and 4 from J, leaving 6 bases between them. The CDR3 sequence is CASSLSYYNEQFF. In DNA form, the CDR3 reads TGTGCCAGCAGCTTGTCCTATTACAATGAGCAGTTCTTC.

The chain links TRBV2 to TRBJ2-4; the match to TRBD1 covers 7 bases. The V gene's germline CDR1 is SNHLY and CDR2 FYNNEI. V was pared by 5 bases and J by 5 bases, with 9 bases of the junction left unmatched. The CDR3 runs 15 residues. The CDR3 DNA sequence: TGTGCCAGCAGTTCCTACAGGGGTAGGGAAAACATTCAGTACTTC. Translation: CASSSYRGRENIQYF. The variable domain in full, completed from reference TRBV2 and TRBJ2-4, reads EPEVTQTPSHQVTQMGQEVILRCVPISNHLYFYWYRQILGQKVEFLVSFYNNEISEKSEIFDDQFSVERPDGSNFTLKIRSTKLEDSAMYFCASSSYRGRENIQYFGAGTRLSVL.

This chain connects TRBV7-2 to TRBJ2-5; D may be TRBD1 (7 bases). Germline V gene lookup returns CDR1 SGHTA and CDR2 FQGNSA. This CDR3 spans 15 amino acids. With 3 bases removed from V and 2 bases from J, the gap between germline ends came to 13 bases. Written as DNA, the CDR3 is TGTGCCAGCAGCTTTAGGTCAGGGGGGCAAGAGACCCAGTACTTC. Amino acids: CASSFRSGGQETQYF.

This chain joins TRBV5-4 and TRBJ2-3; 14 positions agree with TRBD2. The germline V gene encodes CDR1 SGHNT and CDR2 YYREEE (reference sequence). V dropped 4 bases and J dropped 0; count of bases not matched to a gene: 7. The CDR3 is 18 amino acids. In DNA, the CDR3 is TGTGCCAGCAGCGGGAGGACTAGCGGGGGGCGGAGCACAGATACGCAGTATTTT. This codes for CASSGRTSGGRSTDTQYF.

This clone has a single count. The rearrangement joins TRBV5-1 to TRBJ2-7, with D perhaps matching TRBD2 (5 bases). Trimming took off 3 bases at V and 1 base at J, with 17 bases between the two ends. This CDR3 spans 16 amino acids. Per germline, CDR1 SGHRS and CDR2 YFSETQ. The chain's CDR3 is CASSSGSGFKSYEQYF. The DNA for the CDR3 is TGCGCCAGCAGCTCAGGATCGGGGTTTAAGTCCTACGAGCAGTACTTC.

The chain uses TRBV7-2 and TRBJ2-7; TRBD2 might be the D (5 bases). Germline loops: CDR1 SGHTA, CDR2 FQGNSA. The CDR3 has 12 amino acids. V was trimmed by 8 bases and J by 7 bases, leaving 15 bases between them. CDR3 sequence reads: CASRTDYSEQYF. The CDR3 DNA reads as TGTGCCAGCCGAACAGACTACAGTGAGCAGTACTTC.

The chain recombines TRBV6-5 with TRBJ2-7; 9 bases align to TRBD2. The CDR3 is 16 amino acids. V lost 0 bases and J lost 3; bases outside the gene matches: 6. CDR1 and CDR2 (germline): MNHEY, SVGAGI. The CDR3 bases are TGTGCCAGCAGTTACTCGATCCTAGCGGGGAACTACGAGCAGTACTTC. Protein sequence: CASSYSILAGNYEQYF.

V and J are TRBV5-6 and TRBJ2-6; 7 nucleotides agree with TRBD1. Germline loops: CDR1 SGHDT, CDR2 YYEEEE. This CDR3 has 17 residues. The V gene end was trimmed by 4 bases and the J gene end by 1 base; junction bases not matched to a gene: 8. DNA for the CDR3: TGTGCCAGCAGCCTAAGGACAGGCAGATCTGGGGCCAACGTCCTGACTTTC. This translates into CASSLRTGRSGANVLTF. The whole variable domain, filled in from reference TRBV5-6 and TRBJ2-6, reads DAGVTQSPTHLIKTRGQQVTLRCSPKSGHDTVSWYQQALGQGPQFIFQYYEEEERQRGNFPDRFSGHQFPNYSSELNVNALLLGDSALYLCASSLRTGRSGANVLTFGAGSRLTVL.